This TCR beta chain was obtained from a study of identical twins. Study-wide findings and caveats: Zero-insertion findings could be partly confounded by invariant cells (MAIT and iNKT cells). For cord blood, abundant beta clonotypes had fewer insertions, unlike memory repertoires, which showed none.

The CDR3 sequence is 14 residues long. Germline CDR1 SGHAT, CDR2 FQNNGV. V was cut by 1 base and J by 2 bases, with 8 bases left in between. This clonotype was seen only a few times. The antigen remains undetermined. Using its own MiXCR run on the 5' RACE reads, TCRdb lists one record per CDR3 protein. Among 200,000 to 250,000 distinct CDR3 sequences listed, over 9.5% were seen once. This same sample was also part of a study on yellow fever vaccine responses in identical twins.

The chain carries TRBV11-2 and TRBJ2-5; the D gene is possibly TRBD1 (5 bases). The clonotype originates from a woman in her late teens or twenties in good health. The sequenced sample was memory (CD45RO+) T cells sorted from blood. The CDR3 here is CASSLADKQETQYF. CDR3 nucleotides: TGTGCCAGCAGCTTAGCGGACAAACAAGAGACCCAGTACTTC.